The 28 T cell receptor beta chains listed next were all sequenced from one sample in a study of T cell repertoires in cytomegalovirus infection. TCRdb ran MiXCR on the reads and lists one entry per CDR3 protein. The profile shows 630,000 or so distinct CDR3 sequences, roughly 26% of them singletons. The sample consisted of CD8+ T cells from PBMCs. The receptors derive from a human donor in good health (CMV status not recorded). Some clones in this sample may be carry-over from other donors' samples.

This chain uses TRBV29-1 with TRBJ2-3, with D possibly matching TRBD2 (7 bases). CDR3 length equals 16 residues. V lost 1 base and J 3 bases, leaving 17 bases between the germline ends. Germline CDR1 SQVTM, CDR2 ANQGSEA. In nucleotides, the CDR3 is TGCAGCGTTGAAGGCGGACTAGTGGGGGCGACAGATACGCAGTATTTT. Protein sequence: CSVEGGLVGATDTQYF.

The chain combines TRBV20-1 with TRBJ2-7; TRBD1 might be the D (5 bases). V was cut by 0 bases and J by 0 bases, with 12 bases left in between. The length of the CDR3 is 15 residues. The germline V gene has CDR1 DFQATT and CDR2 SNEGSKA (reference sequence). CDR3 region: CSARDRQISSYEQYF. The CDR3 DNA follows: TGCAGTGCTAGAGATCGACAGATTAGCTCCTACGAGCAGTACTTC.

This rearrangement joins TRBV6-1 to TRBJ1-1, with a weak D call TRBD1 (5 bases). Germline V gene lookup returns CDR1 MNHNS and CDR2 SASEGT. Trimming stripped 5 bases from V and 3 bases from J, with 13 bases between. The CDR3 covers 14 residues. CDR3: CASSMGGKDTEAFF. The CDR3 region has the DNA TGTGCCAGCAGTATGGGGGGTAAAGACACTGAAGCTTTCTTT.

The rearrangement links TRBV29-1 to TRBJ2-7, with D perhaps matching TRBD1 (5 bases). In germline, CDR1 is SQVTM, CDR2 ANQGSEA. The CDR3 is made up of 13 amino acids. V lost 7 bases and J lost 2, with 15 bases in between. CDR3 in DNA: TGCAGCGCTATGGAACAGGAGCCCTACGAGCAGTACTTC. Translated, it gives CSAMEQEPYEQYF.

This clonotype was detected many times. This CDR3 reads CASSLKGELYEQYV. The CDR3 DNA follows: TGTGCCAGCAGCCTGAAAGGGGAGCTCTACGAGCAGTACGTC. The chain joins TRBV6-2 or TRBV6-3 to TRBJ2-7; either TRBD1 or TRBD2 may supply D (5 bases each). Germline V lookup: CDR1 MNHEY, CDR2 SVGEGT. The CDR3 is 14 amino acids. The V end lost 6 bases, the J end lost 3 bases, and 15 bases lay between the germline ends.

The CDR3 loop reads CSVTGTGVVDTQYF. As DNA, the CDR3 is TGCAGCGTCACCGGGACAGGGGTAGTAGATACGCAGTATTTT. J is TRBJ2-3 and V is TRBV29-1, with TRBD1 matching over 10 bases. Germline CDR1 reads SQVTM; CDR2 reads ANQGSEA. The CDR3 totals 14 residues. V gave up 6 bases and J gave up 5 bases; unmatched junction bases: 8.

V gene TRBV13 combines with J gene TRBJ2-2; no firm D call. The CDR3 runs to 15 residues. Germline assignment: CDR1 PRHDT and CDR2 FYEKMQ (reference sequence). The ends were cut back, 1 base at V and 4 bases at J, with 10 bases in the middle. The CDR3 here is CASSLDGKGTGELFF. The CDR3 nucleotides are TGTGCCAGCAGCTTAGACGGAAAAGGCACCGGGGAGCTGTTTTTT.

This clonotype has only a few counts. The chain is built from TRBV12-3 or TRBV12-4 and TRBJ2-5, with a tentative D call TRBD1 (6 bases). Trimming took 6 bases from V and 2 from J, leaving 13 bases between them. CDR3 length: 14 amino acids. The CDR3 protein is CASSQGSRQETQYF. As DNA, the CDR3 is TGTGCCAGCAGCCAGGGGTCTAGGCAAGAGACCCAGTACTTC.

This clonotype was seen at least ten times. V is TRBV12-3 or TRBV12-4 and J is TRBJ2-5; tentatively, D is TRBD1 or TRBD2 (6 bases each). The V end was cut by 3 bases, the J end by 0 bases, with 26 bases between. This CDR3 region has 20 residues. The CDR3: CASSFIPSFLNGGHQETQYF. CDR3 DNA sequence: TGTGCCAGCAGTTTTATCCCCTCTTTTCTAAACGGGGGCCACCAAGAGACCCAGTACTTC.

This chain connects TRBV10-3 to TRBJ1-1; D is possibly TRBD1 (6 bases). V dropped 6 bases and J dropped 1 base, with 9 bases sitting between them. Germline lookup yields CDR1 ENHRY and CDR2 SYGVKD. The CDR3 sequence is 13 residues long. CDR3 sequence reads: CAIRVRGNTEAFF. In DNA form, the CDR3 reads TGTGCCATCAGAGTCAGGGGGAACACTGAAGCTTTCTTT.

In this sample, this clonotype turned up a few times. The chain couples TRBV6-6 to TRBJ2-1, with D maybe TRBD1 (5 bases). The CDR3 sequence is 12 residues long. Trimming took 7 bases from V and 7 from J, leaving 11 bases between them. In germline, CDR1 is MNHNY, CDR2 SVGAGI (reference sequence). The CDR3 here is CASNLPGNEQFF. DNA of the CDR3: TGTGCCAGCAACCTTCCAGGGAATGAGCAGTTCTTC.

This chain uses TRBV6-1 with TRBJ1-6; D call uncertain. Trimming cost V 8 bases and J 7 bases, with 9 bases left between them. The CDR3 length is 12 residues. In germline, CDR1 is MNHNS, CDR2 SASEGT. The CDR3 region has the DNA TGTGCCAGCGGGCCCACAAATTCACCCCTCCACTTT. This translates into CASGPTNSPLHF.

V gene TRBV13 combines with J gene TRBJ1-2, with 7 bases lining up with TRBD1. Losses at the gene ends were 4 bases for V and 4 bases for J; bases not matched to a gene: 12. From germline, CDR1 is PRHDT and CDR2 FYEKMQ (reference sequence). The CDR3 contains 16 residues. The CDR3 coding sequence is TGTGCCAGCAGCTCGGAACAGGGGCGGTCTGGCTATGGCTACACCTTC. It is translated as CASSSEQGRSGYGYTF.

This clonotype was counted between two and nine times. The chain has TRBV28 and TRBJ2-3; D may be TRBD2 (6 bases). The CDR3 runs to 17 residues. V was trimmed by 7 bases and J by 3 bases, leaving 23 bases between them. Germline CDR1 and CDR2: MDHEN and SYDVKM. CDR3 region: CASKPHGSRTITDTQYF. The CDR3 region has the DNA TGTGCCAGCAAACCTCACGGTTCGAGGACTATAACAGATACGCAGTATTTT.

This rearrangement joins TRBV27 to TRBJ2-2; D possibly uses TRBD1 or TRBD2 (5 bases each). This CDR3 has 12 amino acids. CDR1 is MNHEY and CDR2 is SMNVEV in the germline V gene (reference sequence). V dropped 6 bases and J dropped 9 bases, with 11 bases sitting between them. CDR3 in DNA: TGTGCCAGCAGAATCGGGACGCGGGAGCTGTTTTTT. It is translated as CASRIGTRELFF.

This clonotype was counted ten times or more. J is TRBJ2-7 and V is TRBV7-9; 7 bases are shared with TRBD1. J gave up 3 bases and V 5 bases, and 7 bases lay outside the gene matches. The germline CDR1 and CDR2 sequences are SEHNR and FQNEAQ (reference sequence). CDR3 size: 14 residues. The CDR3 is CASSPDRYNYEQYV. The CDR3 DNA is TGTGCCAGCAGCCCGGACAGGTATAACTACGAGCAGTACGTC.

This clonotype was counted ten times or more. The CDR3 protein is CAISEFGGAGNEQYF. In DNA, the CDR3 is TGTGCCATCAGTGAGTTTGGGGGGGCTGGTAACGAGCAGTACTTC. V is TRBV10-3 and J is TRBJ2-7; TRBD2 might be the D (7 bases). Germline CDR1 reads ENHRY; CDR2 reads SYGVKD. The V gene lost 1 base and the J gene lost 5 bases, with 15 bases spanning the gap. The CDR3 spans 15 residues.

This clonotype was observed many times. The chain combines TRBV5-6 with TRBJ1-3; no definite D call. The length of the CDR3 is 16 residues. The germline V and J ends were trimmed by 2 bases and 0 bases, with 12 bases remaining between them. Germline V gene data show CDR1 as SGHDT and CDR2 as YYEEEE. CDR3 residues: CASSFLSPISGNTIYF. The CDR3 nucleotides read TGTGCCAGCAGCTTTTTGTCCCCGATCTCTGGAAACACCATATATTTT.

Worth noting for this clonotype: Given a much more abundant clone one base away, this may be a read error. V and J are TRBV5-1 and TRBJ2-7; 11 nucleotides align to TRBD1. This CDR3 is 15 amino acids long. Germline CDR1 SGHRS, CDR2 YFSETQ. DNA for the CDR3: TGCGCCAGAAGCTTCGGGGACAGGGGGATCGGCGAGCAGTACTTC. Its protein product is CARSFGDRGIGEQYF.

This clonotype was detected a few times. The V call is TRBV10-1, the J call TRBJ1-6, with D unclear. The CDR3 sequence is 14 residues long. The V end lost 4 bases, the J end lost 7 bases, and 11 bases lay between the germline ends. Germline-derived CDR1 and CDR2 are WNHNN and SYGVQD (reference sequence). The CDR3 nucleotides are TGCGCCAGCAGTGGTATTCAACAGAATTCACCCCTCCACTTT. This codes for CASSGIQQNSPLHF.

This clonotype was counted between two and nine times. The chain uses TRBV27 and TRBJ1-1; TRBD1 agrees at 10 bases. V lost 8 bases and J lost 4; bases outside the gene matches: 4. The CDR3 spans 13 residues. CDR1 is MNHEY, CDR2 SMNVEV, per germline (reference sequence). CDR3 protein: CASGTGVVTEAFF. CDR3 DNA sequence: TGTGCCAGCGGGACAGGGGTTGTCACTGAAGCTTTCTTT.

The CDR3 sequence: CASSFEQGIAHEQFF. In DNA, the CDR3 is TGTGCCAGCAGCTTTGAACAGGGGATCGCACATGAGCAGTTCTTC. V and J are TRBV5-4 and TRBJ2-1, with 7 positions matching TRBD1. Trimming removed 2 bases from V and 8 bases from J; junction bases left unmatched: 10. Germline loops: CDR1 SGHNT, CDR2 YYREEE (reference sequence). The CDR3 is 15 amino acids.

This clonotype was detected many times. The chain joins TRBV7-2 to TRBJ2-3; 7 nucleotides match TRBD2. The CDR3 loop spans 15 amino acids. Looked up from germline, CDR1 is SGHTA and CDR2 is FQGNSA. V gave up 5 bases and J gave up 0 bases; unmatched junction bases: 5. The CDR3 here is CASSVRDYSTDTQYF. CDR3 nucleotide sequence: TGTGCCAGCAGCGTCCGGGACTATAGCACAGATACGCAGTATTTT.

The V gene is TRBV28, the J gene TRBJ1-6; D possibly corresponds to TRBD1 (5 bases). Germline CDR1 reads MDHEN; CDR2 reads SYDVKM. V lost 1 base to trimming and J lost 11 bases, with 12 bases between them. The CDR3 spans 14 residues. CDR3 DNA: TGTGCCAGCAGTTTATCAGGGATGGGGGCACCCCTCCACTTT. Amino acid sequence: CASSLSGMGAPLHF.

This clonotype was recorded at least ten times. This chain links TRBV6-2 or TRBV6-3 with TRBJ1-5; TRBD1 might be the D (5 bases). The CDR3 runs to 18 residues. Germline CDR1 MNHEY, CDR2 SVGEGT. V dropped 0 bases and J dropped 9 bases, with 24 bases sitting between them. The CDR3 is CASSYSPVERGPFWPQHF. CDR3 DNA: TGTGCCAGCAGTTACTCCCCGGTCGAAAGGGGCCCCTTTTGGCCCCAGCATTTT.

V is TRBV7-9 and J is TRBJ1-4, with 8 nucleotides matching TRBD1. Germline CDR1 reads SEHNR; CDR2 reads FQNEAQ (reference sequence). CDR3 size: 15 residues. The V segment lost 3 bases and the J segment 6 bases; nucleotides outside the gene matches: 6. CDR3 bases: TGTGCCAGCAGCTTGGGGCAGGGGGCCGATGAAAAACTGTTTTTT. This encodes CASSLGQGADEKLFF.

This clonotype was counted ten times or more. The chain has TRBV7-9 and TRBJ2-3; D call uncertain. V was trimmed by 4 bases and J by 3 bases, leaving 14 bases between them. The CDR3 loop spans 15 amino acids. Germline V gene sequence: CDR1 SEHNR, CDR2 FQNEAQ (reference sequence). CDR3 sequence (DNA): TGTGCCAGCAGCTCAACGCAGCGACGGACAGATACGCAGTATTTT. Amino acids: CASSSTQRRTDTQYF.

As to this clonotype: Given a much more abundant clone one base away, this may be a read error. The rearrangement uses TRBV7-6 and TRBJ1-1; 8 bases agree with TRBD1. The CDR3 has 15 residues. Germline loops: CDR1 SGHVS, CDR2 FNYEAQ. The CDR3 region has the DNA TGTGTCAGCAGTTCTATGGACAGGGAGGACACTGAAGCTTTCTTT. Translated: CVSSSMDREDTEAFF.